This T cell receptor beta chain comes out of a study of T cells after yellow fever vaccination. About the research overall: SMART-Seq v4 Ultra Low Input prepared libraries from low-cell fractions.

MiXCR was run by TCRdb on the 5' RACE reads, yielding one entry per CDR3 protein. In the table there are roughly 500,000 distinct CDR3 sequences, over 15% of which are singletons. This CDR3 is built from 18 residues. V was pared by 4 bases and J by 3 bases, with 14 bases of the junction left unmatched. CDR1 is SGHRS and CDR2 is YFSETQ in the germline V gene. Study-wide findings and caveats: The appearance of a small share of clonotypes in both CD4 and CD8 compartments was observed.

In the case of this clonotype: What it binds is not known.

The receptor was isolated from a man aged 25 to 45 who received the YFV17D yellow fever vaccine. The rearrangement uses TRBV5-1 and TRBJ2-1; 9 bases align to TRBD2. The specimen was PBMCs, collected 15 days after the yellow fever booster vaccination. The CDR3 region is CASSKGLAGTLLYNEQFF. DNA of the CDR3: TGCGCCAGCAGCAAAGGTCTAGCGGGAACACTCCTCTACAATGAGCAGTTCTTC.